Listed here are 31 T cell receptor beta chains from one sample, sequenced in a study of blood T cell repertoires in COVID-19. The repertoire was sequenced with immunoSEQ multiplex PCR; TCRdb's copy has only in-frame clones and lacks some. The table records approximately 70,000 clones, about 80% of them present only once. The sequenced sample consisted of peripheral blood. These receptors all stem from a woman in her 70s with acute or convalescent COVID-19.

The rearrangement uses TRBV7-2 and TRBJ1-6; D call uncertain. The germline V and J ends were trimmed by 3 bases and 10 bases, with 16 bases remaining between them. This CDR3 is built from 15 residues. Germline V gene sequence: CDR1 SGHTA, CDR2 FQGNSA. CDR3 sequence (DNA): TGTGCCAGCAGCTTTTCGGCAGCGGACCGATCACCCCTCCACTTT. It is translated as CASSFSAADRSPLHF.

V usage is TRBV13 and J usage is TRBJ2-7; D is perhaps TRBD1 (6 bases). The germline V and J ends were trimmed by 4 bases and 6 bases, with 13 bases remaining between them. Germline values: CDR1 PRHDT, CDR2 FYEKMQ (reference sequence). The CDR3 runs to 13 residues. The CDR3 DNA reads TGTGCCAGCAGCTCGACAGGTCCTGGCGAGCAGTACTTC. Residues: CASSSTGPGEQYF.

V and J are TRBV11-2 and TRBJ1-2; the D gene is possibly TRBD1 (5 bases). Germline CDR1 SGHAT, CDR2 FQNNGV. This CDR3 is 12 amino acids long. The V gene lost 4 bases and the J gene lost 8 bases, with 11 bases spanning the gap. The CDR3 DNA is TGTGCCAGCAGCTCTACCCGGACAGGCTACACCTTC. This encodes CASSSTRTGYTF.

The chain joins TRBV7-9 to TRBJ2-3; 7 nucleotides line up with TRBD1. Trimming removed 2 bases from V and 0 bases from J; junction bases left unmatched: 2. CDR1 and CDR2 from the germline V gene are SEHNR and FQNEAQ (reference sequence). CDR3 size: 15 residues. The CDR3 is CASSLTGDSTDTQYF. CDR3 coding DNA: TGTGCCAGCAGCTTAACAGGGGATAGCACAGATACGCAGTATTTT.

The J gene is TRBJ1-4, the V gene TRBV5-4, with 7 bases identical to TRBD1. The CDR3 sequence is 15 residues long. The V segment lost 3 bases and the J segment 5 bases; nucleotides outside the gene matches: 7. CDR1 and CDR2 from the germline V gene are SGHNT and YYREEE (reference sequence). The CDR3 protein is CASSSQQGQNEKLFF. CDR3 bases: TGTGCCAGCAGCTCCCAGCAGGGACAGAATGAAAAACTGTTTTTT.

The V gene is TRBV5-1, the J gene TRBJ1-1; D possibly corresponds to TRBD1 (5 bases). Trimming removed 4 bases at V and 7 bases at J, with 17 bases between. Per germline, CDR1 SGHRS and CDR2 YFSETQ. The CDR3 is 14 amino acids. In nucleotides, the CDR3 is TGCGCCAGCAGCAAGATTACAGGTACTGGTGAAGCTTTCTTT. Translation: CASSKITGTGEAFF.

This clone came up a few times. The chain employs TRBV6-1 and TRBJ1-1, with TRBD1 as a possible D gene (6 bases). Between the trimmed V and J ends, which lost 4 bases and 5 bases, there was a span of 11 bases. Germline V gives CDR1 MNHNS, CDR2 SASEGT. The CDR3 spans 13 residues. As DNA, the CDR3 is TGTGCCAGCAGTGTAGCAAGGGGGACTGAAGCTTTCTTT. It encodes CASSVARGTEAFF.

The chain uses TRBV2 and TRBJ1-5, with 9 bases that match TRBD1. The CDR3 covers 15 residues. Losses at the gene ends were 6 bases for V and 3 bases for J; bases not matched to a gene: 6. The germline gives CDR1 SNHLY, CDR2 FYNNEI. DNA of the CDR3: TGTGCCAGCAGAACGGACAGGGGACTCAATCAGCCCCAGCATTTT. As protein: CASRTDRGLNQPQHF.

This clone was detected a few times. The V and J genes are TRBV30 and TRBJ2-7, with 9 bases aligning to TRBD2. V trimming: 2 bases; J trimming: 4 bases; junction bases outside the gene matches: 3. This CDR3 contains 13 residues. Looked up from germline, CDR1 is GTSNPN and CDR2 is SVGIG (reference sequence). In nucleotides, the CDR3 is TGTGCCTGGAGTCAGAGCGGGGGGTACGAGCAGTACTTC. This translates into CAWSQSGGYEQYF.

The chain uses TRBV5-1 and TRBJ1-1; 7 bases align to TRBD1. This CDR3 spans 15 amino acids. V gave up 0 bases and J gave up 10 bases; unmatched junction bases: 12. Germline CDR1 is SGHRS and CDR2 is YFSETQ. CDR3 sequence (DNA): TGCGCCAGCAGCTTGGGAGACGAGGGGGCGGTTGGAGCTTTCTTT. Residues: CASSLGDEGAVGAFF.

This sequence joins TRBV18 and TRBJ1-2; 7 bases fit TRBD1. Germline V gene sequence: CDR1 KGHSH, CDR2 LQKENI. V shed 6 bases and J 4 bases; nucleotides not matched to a gene: 11. The CDR3 runs 15 residues. CDR3 sequence reads: CASSPRGAEGYGYTF. As DNA, the CDR3 is TGTGCCAGCTCCCCCAGGGGGGCAGAAGGCTATGGCTACACCTTC. Together with reference TRBV18 and TRBJ1-2, the CDR3 gives the full variable domain: NAGVMQNPRHLVRRRGQEARLRCSPMKGHSHVYWYRQLPEEGLKFMVYLQKENIIDESGMPKERFSAEFPKEGPSILRIQQVVRGDSAAYFCASSPRGAEGYGYTFGSGTRLTVV.

J is TRBJ2-5 and V is TRBV6-2 or TRBV6-3, with D possibly matching TRBD2 (6 bases). This CDR3 has 14 amino acids. The germline V and J ends were trimmed by 0 bases and 7 bases, with 12 bases remaining between them. Germline V gene sequence: CDR1 MNHEY, CDR2 SVGEGT. In DNA form, the CDR3 reads TGTGCCAGCAGTTACTCGATACTAGCCGGGACCCAGTACTTC. It translates to CASSYSILAGTQYF.

The chain carries TRBV15 and TRBJ1-1; the D gene is possibly TRBD1 (5 bases). The CDR3 has 15 amino acids. Germline V gene data show CDR1 as LNHNV and CDR2 as YYDKDF (reference sequence). V was pared by 1 base and J by 1 base, with 10 bases between. CDR3 sequence: CATSRVGRGNTEAFF. In nucleotides, the CDR3 is TGTGCCACCAGCAGAGTCGGAAGGGGGAACACTGAAGCTTTCTTT.

This sequence joins TRBV15 and TRBJ2-5; the match to TRBD2 covers 12 bases. The V gene's germline CDR1 is LNHNV and CDR2 YYDKDF (reference sequence). CDR3 size: 16 residues. The V gene end was trimmed by 3 bases and the J gene end by 5 bases; junction bases not matched to a gene: 7. CDR3 coding DNA: TGTGCCACCAGCAGTCTAGCGGGGGGGTTGTTGGAGACCCAGTACTTC. This translates into CATSSLAGGLLETQYF.

This chain joins TRBV21-1 and TRBJ1-1; the D call of TRBD1 is as the table states it, not checked on the DNA. TRBV21-1 is labeled a pseudogene. The CDR3 contains 13 residues. The DNA of the CDR3 is TGTGCCAGCAGCAAAGCGGGACACCTGAAGGCTTTCTTT. Its protein product is CASSKAGHLKAFF.

The gene calls are TRBV9 and TRBJ2-5; 7 nucleotides line up with TRBD2. Germline trimming cut 0 bases from V and 5 bases from J; bases unmatched to any gene: 1. In germline, CDR1 is SGDLS, CDR2 YYNGEE. The CDR3 spans 13 residues. CDR3 coding DNA: TGTGCCAGCAGCGTAGGACTAGCTGAGACCCAGTACTTC. Translation gives CASSVGLAETQYF.

V usage is TRBV2 and J usage is TRBJ1-5; TRBD1 aligns across 9 bases. CDR1 is SNHLY and CDR2 is FYNNEI in the germline V gene. V shed 6 bases and J 1 base; nucleotides not matched to a gene: 7. The CDR3 length is 16 residues. DNA for the CDR3: TGTGCCAGCAGAACTCCGGGACAGGGAAGCAATCAGCCCCAGCATTTT. Protein sequence: CASRTPGQGSNQPQHF. Drawing the rest from reference TRBV2 and TRBJ1-5, the complete variable domain is EPEVTQTPSHQVTQMGQEVILRCVPISNHLYFYWYRQILGQKVEFLVSFYNNEISEKSEIFDDQFSVERPDGSNFTLKIRSTKLEDSAMYFCASRTPGQGSNQPQHFGDGTRLSIL.

The J gene is TRBJ1-2, the V gene TRBV6-4, with D possibly TRBD1 on 6 matching bases. From germline, CDR1 is MRHNA and CDR2 SNTAGT. V dropped 5 bases and J dropped 7 bases, with 11 bases sitting between them. This CDR3 spans 12 amino acids. The CDR3 sequence is CASSTGLGGYTF. The CDR3 nucleotides read TGTGCCAGCAGTACAGGGTTAGGTGGCTACACCTTC.

The chain employs TRBV27 and TRBJ1-5; D might be TRBD1 (5 bases). CDR3 length equals 14 residues. Germline V CDR1 and CDR2: MNHEY, SMNVEV (reference sequence). Trimming took 4 bases from V and 5 from J, leaving 12 bases between them. This chain's CDR3 is CASSSHRTDQPQHF. The CDR3 DNA reads TGTGCCAGCAGTTCACACAGGACCGATCAGCCCCAGCATTTT.

The chain has TRBV6-2 or TRBV6-3 and TRBJ2-3; TRBD1 matches 8 bases. Germline-derived CDR1 and CDR2 are MNHEY and SVGEGT. V trimming: 2 bases; J trimming: 3 bases; junction bases outside the gene matches: 4. CDR3 size: 15 residues. The CDR3 protein is CASSYPRTGTDTQYF. The CDR3 bases are TGTGCCAGCAGTTACCCTAGGACAGGGACAGATACGCAGTATTTT.

V gene TRBV15 combines with J gene TRBJ2-3; 7 nucleotides line up with TRBD1. V lost 3 bases to trimming and J lost 3 bases; unmatched junction nucleotides: 6. Germline CDR1 reads LNHNV; CDR2 reads YYDKDF (reference sequence). The length of the CDR3 is 15 residues. The CDR3 DNA sequence: TGTGCCACCAGCAGTCCGGGACAGACTACAGATACGCAGTATTTT. It is translated as CATSSPGQTTDTQYF. Variable domain in full (rest from reference TRBV15 and TRBJ2-3): DAMVIQNPRYQVTQFGKPVTLSCSQTLNHNVMYWYQQKSSQAPKLLFHYYDKDFNNEADTPDNFQSRRPNTSFCFLDIRSPGLGDTAMYLCATSSPGQTTDTQYFGPGTRLTVL.

This clone was seen just once. The J gene is TRBJ1-1, the V gene TRBV28; D may be TRBD1 (6 bases). The germline gives CDR1 MDHEN, CDR2 SYDVKM. This CDR3 has 13 amino acids. Trimming took off 8 bases at V and 5 bases at J, with 15 bases between the two ends. The CDR3 region is CASFDGGLTEAFF. DNA of the CDR3: TGTGCCAGCTTCGACGGGGGGCTTACTGAAGCTTTCTTT. Looking up the rest from reference TRBV28 and TRBJ1-1 gives the full variable domain: DVKVTQSSRYLVKRTGEKVFLECVQDMDHENMFWYRQDPGLGLRLIYFSYDVKMKEKGDIPEGYSVSREKKERFSLILESASTNQTSMYLCASFDGGLTEAFFGQGTRLTVV.

J is TRBJ2-2 and V is TRBV6-6; D is unresolved. With 8 bases removed from V and 1 base from J, the gap between germline ends came to 14 bases. CDR1 MNHNY and CDR2 SVGAGI come from the germline V gene (reference sequence). The CDR3 totals 15 residues. The CDR3 DNA sequence: TGTGCCAGCCTTGGCCAGGTGATGAACACCGGGGAGCTGTTTTTT. Protein: CASLGQVMNTGELFF.

The chain is built from TRBV30 and TRBJ1-2; no reliable D call. In germline, CDR1 is GTSNPN, CDR2 SVGIG (reference sequence). Trimming removed 1 base from V and 8 bases from J, with 14 bases in between. CDR3 length: 13 amino acids. CDR3 residues: CAWSASQSRGYTF. The CDR3 DNA sequence: TGTGCCTGGAGTGCCTCACAATCTCGAGGCTACACCTTC. The variable domain in full, with the rest retrieved from reference TRBV30 and TRBJ1-2, is SQTIHQWPATLVQPVGSPLSLECTVEGTSNPNLYWYRQAAGRGLQLLFYSVGIGQISSEVPQNLSASRPQDRQFILSSKKLLLSDSGFYLCAWSASQSRGYTFGSGTRLTVV.

V is TRBV3-1 (or the pseudogene TRBV3-2) and J is TRBJ2-5, with TRBD1 as a possible D gene (7 bases). The CDR3 covers 15 residues. Trimming took 2 bases from V and 5 from J, leaving 15 bases between them. Germline values: CDR1 LGHDT, CDR2 YNNKEL (reference sequence). CDR3 protein: CASSQRSAGGETQYF. The CDR3 DNA is TGTGCCAGCAGCCAAAGATCGGCAGGGGGGGAGACCCAGTACTTC.

This clone was detected only a few times. The chain employs TRBV27 and TRBJ2-7, with D possibly being TRBD1 (6 bases). Trimming stripped 3 bases from V and 2 bases from J, with 11 bases between. Germline V gene lookup returns CDR1 MNHEY and CDR2 SMNVEV (reference sequence). The CDR3 is 14 residues long. DNA for the CDR3: TGTGCCAGCAGTTTCAGGGGCCCCACCTACGAGCAGTACTTC. Encoded protein: CASSFRGPTYEQYF.

The chain links TRBV3-1 (or the pseudogene TRBV3-2) to TRBJ1-2; 8 bases map to TRBD1. After removal of 4 bases from V and 2 bases from J, the junction contained 3 bases not matched to a gene. CDR3 length: 14 amino acids. Germline V gives CDR1 LGHDT, CDR2 YNNKEL (reference sequence). CDR3 loop: CASSRGQVNYGYTF. The CDR3 DNA reads TGTGCCAGCAGCCGGGGACAGGTAAACTATGGCTACACCTTC.

Note on this clone: This CDR3 is also generated by other DNA sequences in the sample. The gene calls are TRBV27 and TRBJ1-6; D unclear. The CDR3 runs 14 residues. Germline-derived CDR1 and CDR2 are MNHEY and SMNVEV (reference sequence). The V end was cut by 2 bases, the J end by 4 bases, with 6 bases between. The CDR3 DNA is TGTGCCAGCAGTTTACGAGGGTATAATTCACCCCTCCACTTT. Translated: CASSLRGYNSPLHF.

The chain couples TRBV15 to TRBJ2-7; TRBD2 is a possible D gene (5 bases). The germline gives CDR1 LNHNV, CDR2 YYDKDF (reference sequence). The CDR3 length is 14 residues. Trimming removed 0 bases from V and 10 bases from J, with 16 bases in between. CDR3 sequence: CATSRDLQGGIQYF. The CDR3 coding sequence is TGTGCCACCAGCAGAGACCTCCAAGGAGGAATCCAGTACTTC.

The rearrangement uses TRBV5-6 and TRBJ1-6, with 9 bases matching TRBD1. Germline CDR1 is SGHDT and CDR2 is YYEEEE. With V trimmed by 4 bases and J by 9 bases, 14 bases remained unmatched. The CDR3 contains 17 residues. CDR3: CASSPVGRGQGSSPLHF. In DNA form, the CDR3 reads TGTGCCAGCAGCCCAGTGGGAAGGGGACAGGGTTCTTCACCCCTCCACTTT.

This chain uses TRBV30 with TRBJ1-6; tentatively, D is TRBD1 (6 bases). Germline CDR1 and CDR2: GTSNPN and SVGIG (reference sequence). This CDR3 has 14 amino acids. Trimming removed 5 bases at V and 5 bases at J, with 13 bases between. CDR3 loop: CAWQVGADNSPLHF. DNA for the CDR3: TGTGCCTGGCAAGTGGGGGCCGATAATTCACCCCTCCACTTT.